Shown below are 25 T cell receptor beta chains from a single sample sequenced in a study of T cell clonality in common variable immunodeficiency. Libraries were prepared by immunoSEQ multiplex PCR; TCRdb keeps only in-frame clonotypes and omits some of them. The specimen has roughly 50,000 clones, none found just once. The source material was peripheral blood mononuclear cells. The receptors were gathered from a person aged 18-70 years in good health.

This clone showed up many times. The missing CDR3 end, 3 residues past where the read stops, is filled in from the germline J gene. The J gene is TRBJ2-2, the V gene TRBV12-5; TRBD2 agrees at 8 bases. The trim removed 2 bases at V and 5 bases at J, leaving 7 bases unmatched. The CDR3 has 16 amino acids. In germline, CDR1 is LGHNT, CDR2 FRNRAP. Partial CDR3 DNA: TGTGCTAGTGGTTTGTCACGAGCGGGGGATACCGGGGAG. Its translation: CASGLSRAGDTGE. The entire CDR3 protein is CASGLSRAGDTGELFF. The variable domain in full, completed from reference TRBV12-5 and TRBJ2-2, reads DARVTQTPRHKVTEMGQEVTMRCQPILGHNTVFWYRQTMMQGLELLAYFRNRAPLDDSGMPKDRFSAEMPDATLATLKIQPSEPRDSAVYFCASGLSRAGDTGELFFGEGSRLTVL.

A word on this clone: The read halts 3 residues ahead of the CDR3 end, with the missing end drawn from the germline J gene. The chain is built from TRBV7-8 and TRBJ1-2; a possible D gene is TRBD1 (6 bases). This CDR3 spans 15 amino acids. CDR1 and CDR2 (germline): SGHVS, FQNEAQ. CDR3 residues: CASSQERTVHNDYTF. The DNA read from the CDR3 is TGTGCCAGCAGTCAAGAACGGACAGTTCACAATGAC. Supplemented by reference TRBV7-8 and TRBJ1-2, the full variable domain reads GAGVSQSPRYKVAKRGQDVALRCDPISGHVSLFWYQQALGQGPEFLTYFQNEAQLDKSGLPSDRFFAERPEGSVSTLKIQRTQQEDSAVYLCASSQERTVHNDYTFGSGTRLTVV.

Ten or more counts support this clone. The read ends 3 residues before the CDR3 terminus; that terminus is restored from the germline J gene. J is TRBJ1-4 and V is TRBV5-1; D gene uncertain. Germline V CDR1 and CDR2: SGHRS, YFSETQ. The CDR3 is made up of 14 amino acids. Trimming removed 3 bases at V and 6 bases at J, with 12 bases between. The CDR3 loop reads CASSSRGVDEKLFF. The sequenced part of the CDR3 DNA is TGCGCCAGCAGCTCCCGGGGAGTCGATGAAAAA.

Many counts were recorded for this clone. The CDR3 bases that were read are TGTGCCAGCAGCTCCGTGCTAGGCGGGAGTCCCGAG. Protein sequence: CASSSVLGGSPE. The whole CDR3 sequence is CASSSVLGGSPEQYF. V is TRBV13 and J is TRBJ2-7, with 7 bases that match TRBD2. The CDR3 is cut off 3 residues early in the read; its end comes from the germline J gene. The ends lost 4 bases at V and 6 bases at J; junction bases unmatched: 12. The CDR3 has 15 amino acids. Germline V gene sequence: CDR1 PRHDT, CDR2 FYEKMQ (reference sequence).

This clone was detected many times. The read ends 3 residues early relative to the CDR3; the germline J gene fills the gap. This chain uses TRBV12-3 or TRBV12-4 with TRBJ2-7, with TRBD2 matching 8 bases. J was trimmed by 0 bases and V by 0 bases; bases with no gene match: 13. This CDR3 has 19 amino acids. CDR3 DNA, as far as it was read: TGTGCCAGCAGTTTAGCGTTGAACGCGGGAGGCCTCCCCTCCTACGAG. It translates to CASSLALNAGGLPSYE. The full CDR3 protein is CASSLALNAGGLPSYEQYF.

This clone was found many times. The sequenced fragment ends 3 residues before the CDR3 boundary, so the rest is inferred from the germline J gene. The J gene is TRBJ2-5, the V gene TRBV7-9; D is unresolved. Trimming cost V 4 bases and J 0 bases, with 9 bases left between them. This CDR3 has 14 residues. Germline V gene data show CDR1 as SEHNR and CDR2 as FQNEAQ (reference sequence). CDR3 in amino acids: CASSSYRDQETQYF. The DNA read from the CDR3 is TGTGCCAGCAGCTCTTACAGAGACCAAGAGACC. The variable domain in full, completed from reference TRBV7-9 and TRBJ2-5, reads DTGVSQNPRHKITKRGQNVTFRCDPISEHNRLYWYRQTLGQGPEFLTYFQNEAQLEKSRLLSDRFSAERPKGSFSTLEIQRTEQGDSAMYLCASSSYRDQETQYFGPGTRLLVL.

This clone was recorded a few times. The covered CDR3 bases are TGTGCCAGCAGCTTATTGGGGCTTGAG. Translation gives CASSLLGLE. The whole CDR3 protein reads CASSLLGLEQFF. The chain links TRBV7-9 to TRBJ2-1, with a possible D match to TRBD1 (5 bases). The CDR3 end is not reached by the read, which stops 3 residues before it; the germline J gene fills it in. Per germline, CDR1 SEHNR and CDR2 FQNEAQ (reference sequence). The CDR3 contains 12 residues. The V gene lost 2 bases and the J gene lost 9 bases, with 8 bases spanning the gap.

This clone was observed at least ten times. The read comes to an end 3 residues before the CDR3 does, leaving the germline J gene to fill in the end. The chain carries TRBV6-1 and TRBJ2-1; 12 bases agree with TRBD2. The ends lost 5 bases at V and 8 bases at J; junction bases unmatched: 13. Germline values: CDR1 MNHNS, CDR2 SASEGT. This CDR3 is built from 17 residues. CDR3 amino acids: CASSQGRTSGATDEQFF. The CDR3 bases that were read are TGTGCCAGCAGTCAAGGACGGACTAGCGGGGCTACGGATGAG.

This clone occurred a few times. The read comes to an end 3 residues before the CDR3 does, leaving the germline J gene to fill in the end. This sequence joins TRBV2 and TRBJ1-2; 7 nucleotides line up with TRBD1. CDR3 length: 12 amino acids. Germline V gene sequence: CDR1 SNHLY, CDR2 FYNNEI. With V trimmed by 6 bases and J by 6 bases, 4 bases remained unmatched. The CDR3 DNA, read in part, is TGTGCCAGCAGGCGGGACAGTGATGGC. Translated, it gives CASRRDSDG. The CDR3 in full is CASRRDSDGYTF.

This clone occurred a few times. The CDR3 bases that were read are TGTGCCAGCAGCCCCCAGGTAGAGGCG. Residues: CASSPQVEA. The full-length CDR3 reads as CASSPQVEAQYF. The chain is built from TRBV7-9 and TRBJ2-3; D unclear. The CDR3 end falls 3 residues outside the read, so it is completed with the germline J gene. The CDR3 is 12 residues long. Germline CDR1 and CDR2: SEHNR and FQNEAQ (reference sequence).

This clone was picked up a small number of times. The read stops 3 residues short of the end of the CDR3; the missing end is completed from the germline J gene. The sample carries other DNA sequences with the same CDR3. The chain carries TRBV7-9 and TRBJ2-5; maybe TRBD1 (6 bases). The CDR3 extends over 13 amino acids. The V gene lost 1 base and the J gene lost 4 bases, with 7 bases spanning the gap. Germline CDR1 is SEHNR and CDR2 is FQNEAQ (reference sequence). CDR3 protein: CASSLGRGETQYF. CDR3 DNA, as far as it was read: TGTGCCAGCAGCTTAGGCAGGGGAGAGACC.

This clone was counted ten times or more. The CDR3 end falls 3 residues outside the read, so it is completed with the germline J gene. The rearrangement joins TRBV19 to TRBJ2-3, with no clear D. The V gene lost 6 bases and the J gene lost 0 bases, with 10 bases spanning the gap. CDR1 and CDR2 from the germline V gene are LNHDA and SQIVND (reference sequence). The length of the CDR3 is 14 residues. The CDR3 bases that were read are TGTGCCAGTAGATTCTCTGGCAGCACAGATACG. This encodes CASRFSGSTDT. The entire CDR3 protein is CASRFSGSTDTQYF.

This clone was picked up many times. The covered CDR3 bases are TGTGCCAGCAGTTACTTTGACAGAACCTACGAG. Translating it yields CASSYFDRTYE. The CDR3 as a whole reads CASSYFDRTYEQYF. The rearrangement joins TRBV6-2 or TRBV6-3 to TRBJ2-7, with a possible D match to TRBD1 (5 bases). The read ends 3 residues shy of where the CDR3 ends; the end is completed using the germline J gene. Germline CDR1 MNHEY, CDR2 SVGEGT. The V end was cut by 1 base, the J end by 2 bases, with 9 bases between. The CDR3 extends over 14 amino acids.

This clone was recorded many times. The read finishes 3 residues shy of the CDR3 end, and the germline J gene is used to complete it. J is TRBJ2-7 and V is TRBV7-9; 7 bases match TRBD1. With 7 bases clipped from V and 2 bases from J, the junction kept 8 bases outside the gene matches. The CDR3 sequence is 14 residues long. Germline lookup yields CDR1 SEHNR and CDR2 FQNEAQ (reference sequence). CDR3 sequence: CASTRPGQPYEQYF. The CDR3 DNA, read in part, is TGTGCCAGCACCCGGCCGGGACAGCCCTACGAG.

This clone was observed at least ten times. Read coverage stops 3 residues before the CDR3 terminus; the germline J gene supplies the remainder. The V call is TRBV19, the J call TRBJ2-7, with D perhaps TRBD1 (5 bases). CDR3 length: 12 residues. V lost 4 bases and J lost 6, with 10 bases in between. Germline lookup yields CDR1 LNHDA and CDR2 SQIVND (reference sequence). CDR3 protein: CASSTGSGEQYF. The CDR3 DNA, read in part, is TGTGCCAGTAGTACAGGGTCCGGCGAG. The complete variable domain, with remaining parts taken from reference TRBV19 and TRBJ2-7, reads DGGITQSPKYLFRKEGQNVTLSCEQNLNHDAMYWYRQDPGQGLRLIYYSQIVNDFQKGDIAEGYSVSREKKESFPLTVTSAQKNPTAFYLCASSTGSGEQYFGPGTRLTVT.

This clone was counted at least ten times. The CDR3 end falls 3 residues outside the read, so it is completed with the germline J gene. The chain joins TRBV11-2 to TRBJ2-1, with D unresolved. Trimming left V 6 bases short and J 0 bases short, with 9 bases between. CDR1 and CDR2 (germline): SGHAT, FQNNGV. The CDR3 has 14 amino acids. CDR3 sequence: CASRGRVSYNEQFF. The covered CDR3 bases are TGTGCCAGCAGAGGGCGCGTCTCCTACAATGAG. Combining the CDR3 with reference TRBV11-2 and TRBJ2-1 gives the whole variable domain EAGVAQSPRYKIIEKRQSVAFWCNPISGHATLYWYQQILGQGPKLLIQFQNNGVVDDSQLPKDRFSAERLKGVDSTLKIQPAKLEDSAVYLCASRGRVSYNEQFFGPGTRLTVL.

This clone was observed at least ten times. The read terminates 3 residues before the CDR3 end, so the remaining end is supplied by the germline J gene. This sequence joins TRBV7-3 and TRBJ2-1; maybe TRBD2 (6 bases). Germline CDR1 is SGHTA and CDR2 is FQGTGA. V gave up 4 bases and J gave up 3 bases, with 13 bases separating them. CDR3 size: 15 residues. The chain's CDR3 is CASSYSGSNYNEQFF. The CDR3 bases that were read are TGTGCCAGCAGCTATAGCGGATCGAACTACAATGAG.

This clone was seen at least ten times. Read data end 3 residues before the CDR3 end; the end is taken from the germline J gene. V gene TRBV5-1 combines with J gene TRBJ2-3; 11 positions match TRBD2. Per the germline V gene, CDR1 is SGHRS and CDR2 is YFSETQ. V gave up 7 bases and J gave up 2 bases; unmatched junction bases: 6. The CDR3 is made up of 15 amino acids. Partial CDR3 DNA: TGCGCCAGCGGCGGGACTAGCGGCCACACAGATACG. Translating gives CASGGTSGHTDT. The complete CDR3 protein is CASGGTSGHTDTQYF.

This clone was counted between two and nine times. The CDR3 end falls 3 residues outside the read, so it is completed with the germline J gene. V gene TRBV2 combines with J gene TRBJ2-3, with 10 bases that match TRBD1. Germline V lookup: CDR1 SNHLY, CDR2 FYNNEI. The CDR3 loop spans 13 amino acids. V dropped 7 bases and J dropped 7; count of bases not matched to a gene: 5. The CDR3 bases that were read are TGTGCCAGCAAAGGGACAGGGGCGAATACG. This encodes CASKGTGANT. Given in full, the CDR3 is CASKGTGANTQYF.

This clone has a count of ten or more. The CDR3 goes on 3 residues after the read ends, and that part is filled in from the germline J gene. The V and J genes are TRBV7-3 and TRBJ2-5; maybe TRBD1 (5 bases). Germline CDR1 and CDR2: SGHTA and FQGTGA. The length of the CDR3 is 15 residues. Between the trimmed V and J ends, which lost 2 bases and 4 bases, there was a span of 14 bases. The CDR3 is CASSLHGQSRETQYF. The DNA read from the CDR3 is TGTGCCAGCAGCTTACACGGACAAAGCCGAGAGACC.

Many counts were recorded for this clone. The read is 3 residues too short to cover the CDR3 end, so that end is filled in from the germline J gene. The J gene is TRBJ2-2, the V gene TRBV5-1, with a possible D match to TRBD1 (5 bases). CDR3 size: 15 residues. V shed 0 bases and J shed 0 bases, with 6 bases lying between them. Germline assignment: CDR1 SGHRS and CDR2 YFSETQ. CDR3 in amino acids: CASSLGGANTGELFF. The sequenced CDR3 bases are TGCGCCAGCAGCTTGGGGGGCGCGAACACCGGGGAG.

This clone was counted between two and nine times. The read ends 3 residues before the CDR3 terminus; that terminus is restored from the germline J gene. The J gene is TRBJ1-1, the V gene TRBV5-1; no definite D call. V was trimmed by 1 base and J by 2 bases, leaving 6 bases between them. Germline CDR1 and CDR2: SGHRS and YFSETQ. CDR3 length: 13 amino acids. The sequenced part of the CDR3 DNA is TGCGCCAGCAGCTTGAACAGAAACACTGAA. It specifies CASSLNRNTE. The full CDR3 protein reads CASSLNRNTEAFF. Supplemented by reference TRBV5-1 and TRBJ1-1, the full variable domain reads KAGVTQTPRYLIKTRGQQVTLSCSPISGHRSVSWYQQTPGQGLQFLFEYFSETQRNKGNFPGRFSGRQFSNSRSEMNVSTLELGDSALYLCASSLNRNTEAFFGQGTRLTVV.

This clone was seen more than once but under ten times. The CDR3: CASSDLQGVDSPLHF. The DNA read from the CDR3 is TGTGCCAGCAGTGACCTCCAGGGGGTAGATTCACCC. The rearrangement links TRBV2 to TRBJ1-6; 7 bases are a match to TRBD1. From the germline J gene comes the end of the CDR3, since the read stops 3 residues before it. This CDR3 contains 15 residues. Germline V gene data show CDR1 as SNHLY and CDR2 as FYNNEI. With V trimmed by 3 bases and J by 8 bases, 7 bases remained unmatched.

This clone was picked up many times. Sequencing ends 3 residues short of the CDR3 end; the germline J gene provides the rest. The chain recombines TRBV6-2 or TRBV6-3 with TRBJ1-1; weak D call: TRBD1 (6 bases). Germline CDR1 and CDR2: MNHEY and SVGEGT. This CDR3 region has 14 residues. V was pared by 2 bases and J by 4 bases, with 11 bases between. CDR3 sequence reads: CASSYNRVRTEAFF. Partial CDR3 DNA: TGTGCCAGCAGTTACAACAGGGTTCGCACTGAA.

This clone has more than one count but fewer than ten. The CDR3 is cut off 3 residues early in the read; its end comes from the germline J gene. The V and J genes are TRBV6-2 or TRBV6-3 and TRBJ2-4; perhaps TRBD1 as D (6 bases). Germline V CDR1 and CDR2: MNHEY, SVGEGT. CDR3 size: 14 residues. This CDR3 reads CASTLDRFNQPQYF. The sequenced part of the CDR3 DNA is TGTGCCAGCACCCTTGACAGGTTCAATCAGCCT.